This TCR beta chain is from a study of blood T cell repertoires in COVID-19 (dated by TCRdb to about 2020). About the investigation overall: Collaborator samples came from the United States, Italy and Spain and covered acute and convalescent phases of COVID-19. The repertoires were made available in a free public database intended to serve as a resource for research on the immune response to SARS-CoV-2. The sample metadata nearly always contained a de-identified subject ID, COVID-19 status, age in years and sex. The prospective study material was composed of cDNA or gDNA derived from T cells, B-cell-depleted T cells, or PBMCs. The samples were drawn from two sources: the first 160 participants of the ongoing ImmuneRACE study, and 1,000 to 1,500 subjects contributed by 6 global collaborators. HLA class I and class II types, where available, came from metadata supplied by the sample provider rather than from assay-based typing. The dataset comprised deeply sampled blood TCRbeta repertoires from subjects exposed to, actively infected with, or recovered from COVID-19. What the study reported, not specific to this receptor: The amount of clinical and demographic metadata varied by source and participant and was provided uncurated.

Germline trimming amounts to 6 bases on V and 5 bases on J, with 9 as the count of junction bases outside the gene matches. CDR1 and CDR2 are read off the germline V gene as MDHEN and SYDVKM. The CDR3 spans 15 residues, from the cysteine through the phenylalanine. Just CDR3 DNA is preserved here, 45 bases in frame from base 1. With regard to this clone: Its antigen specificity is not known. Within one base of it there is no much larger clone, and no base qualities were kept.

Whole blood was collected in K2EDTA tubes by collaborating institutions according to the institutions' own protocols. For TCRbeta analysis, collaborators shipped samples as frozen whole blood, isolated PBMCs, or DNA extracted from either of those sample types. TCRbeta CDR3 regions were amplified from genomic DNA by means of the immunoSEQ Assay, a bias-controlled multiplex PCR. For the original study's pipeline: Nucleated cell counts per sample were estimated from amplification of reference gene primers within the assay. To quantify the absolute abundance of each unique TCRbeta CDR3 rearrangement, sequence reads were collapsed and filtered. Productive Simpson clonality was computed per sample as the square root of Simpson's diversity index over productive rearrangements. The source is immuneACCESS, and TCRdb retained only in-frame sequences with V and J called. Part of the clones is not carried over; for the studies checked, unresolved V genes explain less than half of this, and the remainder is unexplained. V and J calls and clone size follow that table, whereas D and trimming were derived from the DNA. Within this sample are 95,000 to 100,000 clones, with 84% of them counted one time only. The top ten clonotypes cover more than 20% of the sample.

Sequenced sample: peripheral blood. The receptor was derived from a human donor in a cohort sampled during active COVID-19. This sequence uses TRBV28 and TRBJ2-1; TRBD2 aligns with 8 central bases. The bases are TGTGCCAGCAGCCGAGGCGGACTAGCCAACAATGAGCAGTTCTTC. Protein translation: CASSRGGLANNEQFF.